The sequence of this T cell receptor (beta chain) was determined in a study of blood T cell repertoires in COVID-19. On the study more broadly: From T cells, B-cell-depleted T cells, or PBMCs came the material, which was cDNA or gDNA.

Trimming at V came to 4 bases and at J to 0 bases, leaving 9 bases not matched to a gene. The CDR3 runs to 17 residues. Per germline, CDR1 SGHRS and CDR2 YFSETQ. TCRdb's table, derived via immunoSEQ multiplex PCR, lists solely in-frame clones and lacks some. The sample has around 190,000 clones; around nine tenths are singletons. This clonotype originated in a young man with acute or convalescent COVID-19. The V call is TRBV5-1, the J call TRBJ2-2, with 7 bases aligning to TRBD2. Sequencing was carried out using peripheral blood. CDR3 sequence reads: CASSREVAGPNTGELFF. For the CDR3, the DNA is TGCGCCAGCAGCCGGGAGGTAGCGGGCCCGAACACCGGGGAGCTGTTTTTT.